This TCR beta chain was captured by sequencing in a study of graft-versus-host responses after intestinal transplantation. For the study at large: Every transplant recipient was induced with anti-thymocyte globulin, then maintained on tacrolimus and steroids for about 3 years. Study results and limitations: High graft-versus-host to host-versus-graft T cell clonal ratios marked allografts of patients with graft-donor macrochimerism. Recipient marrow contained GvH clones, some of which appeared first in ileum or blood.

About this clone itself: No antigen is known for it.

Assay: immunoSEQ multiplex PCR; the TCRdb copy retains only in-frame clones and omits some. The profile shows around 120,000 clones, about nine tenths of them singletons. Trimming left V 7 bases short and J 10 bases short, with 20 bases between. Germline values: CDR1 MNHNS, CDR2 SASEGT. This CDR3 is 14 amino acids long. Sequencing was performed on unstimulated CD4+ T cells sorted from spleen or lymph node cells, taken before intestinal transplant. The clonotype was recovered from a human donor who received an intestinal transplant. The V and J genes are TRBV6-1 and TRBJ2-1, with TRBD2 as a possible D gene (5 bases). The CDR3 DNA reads TGTGCCAGCATTTTAGGTTCATACGGCGGGGAGCAGTTCTTC. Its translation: CASILGSYGGEQFF.